A selection of T cell receptor beta chains follows, all from one sample in a study of blood T cell repertoires in COVID-19. Here immunoSEQ multiplex PCR was the method, and the copy in TCRdb shows in-frame clones only, minus some. The sample shows 88,000 or so clones, around 79% of them seen only once. The specimen was peripheral blood. Receptors were obtained from a human donor in a cohort sampled during active COVID-19. CDR3s include the opening cysteine and the closing phenylalanine or tryptophan. D genes are given only for firm matches. For some rows the clone size is stated as once, few or many, or as a class when expanded; others skip it.

J gene	D gene	clone size	V gene	CDR3 protein	CDR3 DNA
TRBJ2-2	TRBD2	-	TRBV19	CASSMSRETGELFF	TGTGCCAGTAGTATGTCGCGGGAGACCGGGGAGCTGTTTTTT
TRBJ2-2	TRBD1	-	TRBV5-1	CASRSTGGPGELFF	TGCGCCAGCAGAAGCACAGGGGGCCCCGGGGAGCTGTTTTTT
TRBJ2-2	TRBD2	-	TRBV19	CATPSGMGSGELFF	TGTGCCACCCCTAGCGGGATGGGGTCTGGGGAGCTGTTTTTT
TRBJ2-1	TRBD2	few	TRBV7-3	CASSLVPRTSGEQFF	TGTGCCAGCAGCTTAGTGCCGAGGACTAGTGGCGAGCAGTTCTTC
TRBJ1-1	-	-	TRBV13	CASSLGREGPNTEAFF	TGTGCCAGCAGCTTAGGCCGGGAAGGTCCGAACACTGAAGCTTTCTTT
TRBJ2-7	-	-	TRBV5-6	CASSLSPGGAQYF	TGTGCCAGCAGCTTGTCCCCGGGGGGCGCCCAGTACTTC
TRBJ2-7	-	few	TRBV30	CACGQTYEQYF	TGTGCCTGTGGACAGACCTACGAGCAGTACTTC
TRBJ2-5	TRBD2	-	TRBV5-1	CASIGSGSPGETQYF	TGCGCCAGCATCGGGAGCGGGAGCCCGGGGGAGACCCAGTACTTC
TRBJ2-7	-	-	TRBV21-1	CASSNVRIQAGEGYEQYF	TGTGCCAGCAGCAACGTCCGAATTCAGGCGGGAGAAGGCTACGAGCAGTACTTC
TRBJ2-5	-	-	TRBV9	CASSVTGASQETQYF	TGTGCCAGCAGCGTAACTGGGGCTAGCCAAGAGACCCAGTACTTC
TRBJ2-7	TRBD2	-	TRBV5-6	CASSLFVTSGSYLYEQYF	TGTGCCAGCAGCTTGTTTGTGACTAGCGGGAGCTATTTGTACGAGCAGTACTTC
TRBJ1-2	TRBD1	-	TRBV19	CASSFDRGLGYTF	TGTGCCAGTAGTTTCGACAGGGGGCTTGGCTACACCTTC
TRBJ2-5	TRBD2	few	TRBV25-1	CASSESGGSGETQYF	TGTGCCAGCAGTGAATCGGGCGGGAGTGGAGAGACCCAGTACTTC
TRBJ2-7	-	-	TRBV19	CASSIVGGPSSYEQYF	TGTGCCAGTAGTATAGTTGGCGGGCCCAGCTCCTACGAGCAGTACTTC
TRBJ2-1	TRBD2	-	TRBV7-9	CASTAEGGVYNEQFF	TGTGCCAGCACCGCGGAGGGAGGGGTTTACAATGAGCAGTTCTTC
TRBJ1-6	-	-	TRBV7-9	CASSYRSSYNSPLHF	TGTGCCAGCAGCTACAGGAGCTCCTATAATTCACCCCTCCACTTT
TRBJ1-3	-	-	TRBV15	CATSARGSGNTIYF	TGTGCCACCAGCGCGCGGGGGTCTGGAAACACCATATATTTT
TRBJ2-6	-	-	TRBV10-1	CASSDPGSGANVLTF	TGCGCCAGCAGTGATCCGGGCTCTGGGGCCAACGTCCTGACTTTC
TRBJ2-7	-	-	TRBV7-9	CASSLYAGSDEQYF	TGTGCCAGCAGCTTATATGCGGGTAGCGACGAGCAGTACTTC
TRBJ2-3	-	-	TRBV24-1	CATSPQGSTGDTQYF	TGTGCCACCAGTCCCCAGGGTTCCACCGGGGATACGCAGTATTTT
TRBJ1-1	-	-	TRBV2	CASSVTTNTEAFF	TGTGCCAGCAGCGTCACTACGAACACTGAAGCTTTCTTT
TRBJ2-4	-	once	TRBV28	CASSRRQVAKNIQYF	TGTGCCAGCAGCCGAAGACAGGTAGCCAAAAACATTCAGTACTTC
TRBJ1-2	TRBD1	-	TRBV19	CASDRQGAFGYTF	TGTGCCAGTGACCGACAGGGGGCGTTTGGCTACACCTTC
TRBJ2-3	-	-	TRBV11-2	CASSLGGPDTQYF	TGTGCCAGCAGCTTAGGGGGCCCCGATACGCAGTATTTT
TRBJ2-3	-	-	TRBV19	CASSISRSADTQYF	TGTGCCAGTAGTATTTCCCGGAGCGCAGATACGCAGTATTTT
TRBJ1-2	-	-	TRBV10-3	CATAPEDYGYTF	TGTGCCACCGCCCCCGAGGACTATGGCTACACCTTC
TRBJ1-1	-	-	TRBV18	CASSPSQDVEAFF	TGTGCCAGCTCACCTTCACAGGATGTTGAAGCTTTCTTT
TRBJ1-2	TRBD1	once	TRBV28	CASNPTTGGGYTF	TGTGCCAGCAATCCCACGACAGGGGGTGGCTACACCTTC
TRBJ2-1	TRBD2	-	TRBV6-5	CASSYSGGSLVEQFF	TGTGCCAGCAGTTACTCCGGCGGGAGTTTGGTTGAGCAGTTCTTC
TRBJ2-1	-	-	TRBV21-1	CASRKADRGSYNEQFF	TGTGCCAGCAGAAAAGCGGACAGGGGTTCGTACAATGAGCAGTTCTTC
TRBJ2-7	-	-	TRBV28	CASSLLGGITYEQYF	TGTGCCAGCAGTTTACTGGGCGGGATCACCTACGAGCAGTACTTC
TRBJ2-7	TRBD2	-	TRBV28	CASSQFRTSGSGYEQYF	TGTGCCAGCAGTCAATTCCGGACTAGCGGGAGTGGCTACGAGCAGTACTTC
TRBJ2-5	-	-	TRBV5-4	CASSPKAAETQYF	TGTGCCAGCAGCCCCAAAGCGGCAGAGACCCAGTACTTC
TRBJ2-1	-	-	TRBV21-1	CASSPPYAQWNEQFF	TGTGCCAGCAGCCCCCCGTATGCCCAGTGGAATGAGCAGTTCTTC
TRBJ2-1	-	-	TRBV12-3/TRBV12-4	CASSFSWPNEQFF	TGTGCCAGCAGTTTCTCGTGGCCCAATGAGCAGTTCTTC
TRBJ1-5	TRBD1	-	TRBV5-8	CASSPGQGGNQPQHF	TGTGCCAGCAGCCCCGGACAGGGCGGAAATCAGCCCCAGCATTTT
TRBJ2-5	TRBD2	-	TRBV9	CASSPGLAEAQETQYF	TGTGCCAGCAGCCCTGGACTAGCGGAGGCACAAGAGACCCAGTACTTC
TRBJ2-6	-	-	TRBV9	CASSAVGRGGANVLTF	TGTGCCAGCAGCGCGGTGGGGCGAGGTGGGGCCAACGTCCTGACTTTC
TRBJ2-1	TRBD2	-	TRBV6-5	CASSYSSGDYNEQFF	TGTGCCAGCAGTTATTCCAGCGGGGACTACAATGAGCAGTTCTTC
TRBJ1-1	-	-	TRBV5-5	CASSPSSTGNTEAFF	TGTGCCAGCAGCCCCTCTTCGACAGGGAACACTGAAGCTTTCTTT
TRBJ1-2	-	-	TRBV6-2/TRBV6-3	CASSPSYGYTF	TGTGCCAGCAGTCCCTCGTATGGCTACACCTTC
TRBJ2-6	-	few	TRBV4-3	CASSPRISGANVLTF	TGCGCCAGCAGCCCCAGAATCTCTGGGGCCAACGTCCTGACTTTC
TRBJ1-4	-	once	TRBV15	CATSMSENEKLFF	TGTGCCACCAGCATGTCCGAGAATGAAAAACTGTTTTTT
TRBJ2-5	TRBD1	-	TRBV28	CASSFVTGTGEYQETQYF	TGTGCCAGCAGTTTCGTGACCGGGACAGGGGAGTACCAAGAGACCCAGTACTTC
TRBJ2-2	-	-	TRBV19	CASREQFNTGELFF	TGTGCCTCCCGGGAACAGTTTAACACCGGGGAGCTGTTTTTT
TRBJ2-7	TRBD1	-	TRBV5-1	CASSLAGQGAGEQYF	TGCGCCAGCAGCTTGGCAGGACAGGGAGCTGGCGAGCAGTACTTC
TRBJ2-3	TRBD2	few	TRBV5-4	CASSQTSGRLADTQYF	TGTGCCAGCAGCCAGACTAGCGGGAGACTCGCAGATACGCAGTATTTT